This entry describes one T cell receptor beta chain. The antigen it binds to is not known. No much larger clone exists at a distance of one base, and base qualities are not known. The cysteine opens and the phenylalanine closes a CDR3 of 13 amino acids. The retained sequence is limited to the CDR3, 39 bases, with the frame set at the first base. Via the germline V gene (reference sequence), CDR1 is GTSNPN and CDR2 SVGIG. Germline trimming: 1 base from V, 9 bases from J; junction bases outside gene matches: 3. The sample comes from a study of cytomegalovirus exposure and HLA in healthy donors (dated by TCRdb to about 2017). For context, the study as a whole: An earlier analysis of some 600 of the donors reported 276 Gb of sequence data and around 100 million unique TCR beta sequences obtained from some 170 million T cells. The study aimed to test whether signatures of past pathogen exposure could be identified by cataloging public T cell receptors. The number of donors typed differed by locus, with 629-630 for A, B, C, DRB1 and DQB1, more than 500 for DQA1, some 570 for DPA1, and 400 to 490 for DPB1. Roughly 300 gigabases of sequencing data and about 92 million unique TCR sequences made up an early release that covered around 640 HLA-typed donors. Roughly 5 DR-DQ haplotypes were treated as single units for association and clustering because of strong linkage in the cohort. To predict cytomegalovirus infection status, the study brought together high-throughput TCR immunosequencing, statistical association of individual TCRs with disease status, and machine learning. Along with the 666-subject first cohort, a separate validation cohort of 120 different subjects was used. Both class I and class II loci were covered by HLA typing, at four-digit resolution. Rather than drawing on any new phenotypic data, the later analysis identified candidate immune exposures from TCR beta sequences and the way those sequences occurred across donors. The study used immunosequencing to profile the T cell repertoires of approximately 640 subjects and linked those repertoires to cytomegalovirus serostatus. An earlier analysis of 587 of the donors applied high-throughput TCR beta sequencing to assess whether each TCR beta V gene segment acted as functional or pseudogenic. To study patterns of TCR occurrence, a later analysis re-analyzed previously published TCR beta repertoires from hundreds of donors and added high-resolution HLA genotyping. Every repertoire in the discovery cohort had been generated on one and the same sequencing platform. Donor age, sex, ethnicity and CMV serostatus were collected together with the repertoire data. A later genetic analysis used genome-wide SNP genotypes for about three fifths of the 666 donors, treating that subset as a discovery cohort. On average, roughly 250,000 unique TCR beta nucleotide sequences were sequenced per donor among 300 to 500 genotyped donors of the cohort, with roughly 19% of those sequences being non-productive. Of the 350 to 450 genotyped donors, 81% fell in the genetic ancestry cluster associated with self-reported Caucasian donors.

General study outcomes and caveats: In a later analysis, most CMV-associated TCR beta chains were found to appear HLA-restricted, with HLA associations seemingly driven largely by CMV exposure. Some IMGT-functional V segments, including TRBV6-2 and TRBV6-3, could not be told apart with the 87-base-pair reads, so those segments were excluded. Compared with the approximately 600-donor mean, donors in an Asian-associated ancestry cluster had fewer N-insertions in productive TCRs, according to a later genetic analysis. Broadly in line with IMGT annotations, most TCR beta V segments showed up in productive rearrangements about 87% or about 30% of the time in an earlier analysis of several hundred of the donors. The study listed 150 to 200 TCR beta chains as associated with cytomegalovirus. A cluster of highly shared sequence variants was judged likely to represent a technical artifact of the sequencing pipeline. Most TCR sequences were seen in very few donors, while some public TCRs were found in many individuals. Roughly uniform sequencing depth across donors was assumed in presence/absence analyses, although this assumption may not hold. Several of the top co-occurrence clusters appeared to be linked to parvovirus B19, influenza, CMV and Epstein-Barr virus, according to a later analysis. Over 15 rarely observed V segments, including chromosome 9 orphons, were excluded from the earlier analysis of some 590 of the donors because counts were too low. V-gene and J-gene trimming of TCR beta chains was associated with a missense DCLRE1C variant in a later genetic analysis, and the association was replicated in an independent cohort. It was suggested by the authors that the approach could potentially be generalized to other disease states and immunological phenotypes. At a false discovery rate of 0.05, a later analysis linked 16,951 TCR beta sequences to specific HLA alleles. The only immune exposure information available for the cohort was CMV serostatus. A further reported finding was that TCR beta sequences accurately predicted the HLA-A and HLA-B alleles for most subjects in the first cohort. The classifier was reported to diagnose cytomegalovirus status with high specificity and sensitivity in both the original and validation cohorts. In a later analysis, HLA-associated TCR beta chains were found to be more clonally expanded and to have lower generation probabilities than equally common non-associated chains. In vitro tests confirmed that three of the cytomegalovirus-associated TCR beta chains recognize cytomegalovirus antigens. Because HLA typing was missing for some donors at each locus, association tests included only the typed subset. Linkage disequilibrium might explain the correlated functional status among segregating V segments, but an unknown experimental factor could not be excluded. According to a later analysis, TCR association rates differed among HLA loci, with DRB1 alleles showing the most associated TCRs and HLA-C alleles showing the fewest. Only TCR beta chains were sequenced in this cohort, and the absence of alpha or paired-chain data limited detectable features. Assigning TCR associations to individual alleles was difficult when HLA alleles, especially DR and DQ, strongly co-occurred.

Preparation of the library involved the immunoSEQ multiplex PCR assay. For the multiplex PCR, a mixture combining 60 forward primers for TCR Vbeta segments and 13 reverse primers for TCR Jbeta segments was used. A multiplex PCR assay on genomic DNA amplified the CDR3 region of rearranged TCR beta genes. On the Illumina HiSeq System, the amplified TCR beta libraries were sequenced as 87-base-pair reads. On the study's bioinformatics: A later analysis counted tens of millions of unique TCR beta chains across the approximately 700 repertoires, and some 11 million of these chains were shared by at least two donors. Raw reads were error-corrected and collapsed into unique sequences by a nearest-neighbor algorithm in which closely related sequences were merged to remove PCR and sequencing errors. Alignment of CDR3 sequences to IMGT reference sequences was used to assign V, D and J gene segments. For a sequence to be retained, a match of at least six nucleotides was required to both a V gene segment and a J gene segment. Rearrangements were classified as productive when the CDR3 lacked stop codons and remained in frame with V and J, and all other rearrangements were classified as non-productive. Following IMGT convention, CDR3 was defined as the stretch from the second conserved V-encoded cysteine up to the conserved J-encoded phenylalanine. The earlier analysis of 500 to 750 of the donors excluded any sequence lacking an unambiguous match to a single V gene segment. An earlier analysis of about 590 of the donors classified V segments as functional when productive rearrangements were above 56.7% and as segregating when the standard deviation between donors was above 5%. A statistical classification framework was built to diagnose cytomegalovirus status from the catalog of TCR beta chain sequences. V and J gene assignment, in a later analysis, came from comparing TCR nucleotide sequences with IMGT/GENE-DB human TR gene sequences. In a later analysis, CDR3 sequences and most-parsimonious VDJ recombination scenarios were assigned using the TCRdist pipeline. In a later analysis, each TCR beta chain was defined by its CDR3 amino acid sequence together with its V-gene family, and reads without a unique V-gene family were excluded. A later analysis removed roughly 590 highly shared, low-generation-probability nucleotide sequences to deal with suspected cross-contamination and a sequencing artifact. For each public chain, a later analysis derived a clonal expansion index from normalized ranks of inferred template counts within each repertoire. In a later analysis, generation probabilities were computed using a VDJ recombination model fitted to out-of-frame rearrangements, and the results were checked against IGoR. In a later analysis, TCR-TCR, TCR-HLA and TCR-CMV co-occurrence was scored with hypergeometric tests, and a repertoire-size bias correction was applied to TCR pairs. To estimate false discovery rates, a later analysis permuted the HLA or CMV assignments 20 times. In a later analysis, co-occurring TCRs were grouped using DBSCAN, and TCRdist sequence similarity was added for clustering within HLA-allele-positive subsets. Co-occurrence clustering excluded repertoires with fewer than 30,000 or more than 120,000 public chains, plus five with anomalous nucleotide sharing. The table was pulled from immuneACCESS by TCRdb, which kept in-frame rearrangements only. Such tables lose some clones; where checked, under half of the loss comes from unresolved V genes, and the rest has no known cause. V, J and clone size reflect that table, while D and trimming were determined from the DNA. Counted in this sample were over 90,000 clones; about 72% of them appeared once. The ten largest make up around 19% of the sample.

The cohort was made up of 650 to 700 healthy bone marrow donors. Cohort members were all nominally healthy when sampled, although unrecorded immune exposures were likely present. The donor tested CMV seropositive and was one of the 289 seropositive cohort members. A peripheral blood sample was collected from each donor, and TCR beta sequencing was performed on peripheral blood mononuclear cells. The Qiagen DNeasy Blood Extraction Kit was used to extract genomic DNA from the blood cell samples. Sequences were obtained from PBMCs. In this chain, TRBV30 is recombined with TRBJ1-6, with TRBD1 identical over 7 junction bases. The clonotype was recovered from an older woman in good health and CMV-seropositive. For the CDR3, the sequence is CAWSETGTSPLHF. The DNA sequence reads TGTGCCTGGAGTGAGACAGGGACTTCACCCCTCCACTTT.